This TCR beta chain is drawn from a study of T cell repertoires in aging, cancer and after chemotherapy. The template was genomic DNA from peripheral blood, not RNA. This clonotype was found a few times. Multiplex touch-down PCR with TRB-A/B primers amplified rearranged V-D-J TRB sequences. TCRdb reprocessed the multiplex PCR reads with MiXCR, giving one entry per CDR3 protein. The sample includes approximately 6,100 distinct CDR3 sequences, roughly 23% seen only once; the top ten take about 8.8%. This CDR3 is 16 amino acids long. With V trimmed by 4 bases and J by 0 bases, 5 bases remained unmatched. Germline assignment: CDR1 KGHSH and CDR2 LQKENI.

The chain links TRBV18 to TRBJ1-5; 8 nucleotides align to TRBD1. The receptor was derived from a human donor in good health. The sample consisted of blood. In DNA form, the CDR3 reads TGTGCCAGCTCACGGGACAGGTCTTATAGCAATCAGCCCCAGCATTTT. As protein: CASSRDRSYSNQPQHF.